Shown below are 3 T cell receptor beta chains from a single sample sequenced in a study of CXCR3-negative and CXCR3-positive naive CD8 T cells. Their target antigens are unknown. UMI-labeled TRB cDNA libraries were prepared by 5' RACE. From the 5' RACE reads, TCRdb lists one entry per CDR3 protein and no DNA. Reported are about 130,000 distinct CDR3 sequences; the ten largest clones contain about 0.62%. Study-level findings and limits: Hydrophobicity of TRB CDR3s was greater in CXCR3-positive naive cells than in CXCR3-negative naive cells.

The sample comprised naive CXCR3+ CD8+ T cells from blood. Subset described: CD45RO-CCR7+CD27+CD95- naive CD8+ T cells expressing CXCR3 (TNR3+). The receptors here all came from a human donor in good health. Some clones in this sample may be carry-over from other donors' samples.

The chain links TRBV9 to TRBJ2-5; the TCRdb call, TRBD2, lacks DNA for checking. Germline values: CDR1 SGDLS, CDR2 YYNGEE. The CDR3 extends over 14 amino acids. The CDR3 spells CASSVGGKWETQYF.

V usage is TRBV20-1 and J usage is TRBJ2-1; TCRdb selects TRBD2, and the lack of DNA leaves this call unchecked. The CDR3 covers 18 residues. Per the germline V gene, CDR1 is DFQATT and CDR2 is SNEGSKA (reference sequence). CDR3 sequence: CSASGGEGFGRRVNEQFF.

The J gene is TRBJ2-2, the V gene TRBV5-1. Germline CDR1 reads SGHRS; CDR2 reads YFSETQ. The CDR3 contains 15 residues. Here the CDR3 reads CASSLDRVNTGELFF.